Each of the 6 T cell receptor beta chains below was sequenced from the same sample in a study of cytomegalovirus exposure and HLA in healthy donors. Primers for the PCR totalled 60 Vbeta and 13 Jbeta. Using immunoSEQ multiplex PCR, the repertoire was profiled, and TCRdb retains in-frame clones only, with some absent. The data hold 120,000 or so clones, with over 9.5% observed a single time. Sequencing was carried out using PBMCs. Every receptor here comes from a woman under 30 in good health and CMV-seropositive.

This clone turned up a few times. The chain carries TRBV18 and TRBJ2-6; 9 bases fit TRBD1. Germline V lookup: CDR1 KGHSH, CDR2 LQKENI. This CDR3 contains 18 residues. Losses at the gene ends were 6 bases for V and 2 bases for J; bases not matched to a gene: 11. This chain's CDR3 is CASSPGQGGLAGANVLTF. CDR3 in DNA: TGTGCCAGCTCGCCGGGACAGGGTGGGCTCGCTGGGGCCAACGTCCTGACTTTC.

This clone was seen a few times. The chain recombines TRBV5-1 with TRBJ2-5, with D perhaps matching TRBD1 (6 bases). Trimming took off 4 bases at V and 1 base at J, with 14 bases between the two ends. The germline gives CDR1 SGHRS, CDR2 YFSETQ. This CDR3 is 15 amino acids long. DNA of the CDR3: TGCGCCAGCAGCCTTACAGGGATGGTCCAAGAGACCCAGTACTTC. This translates into CASSLTGMVQETQYF.

The V gene is TRBV5-4, the J gene TRBJ2-7; D perhaps matches TRBD1 (5 bases). Trimming took off 0 bases at V and 5 bases at J, with 15 bases between the two ends. Germline CDR1 and CDR2: SGHNT and YYREEE (reference sequence). This CDR3 is 15 amino acids long. The CDR3 sequence: CASSLEVRAINEQYF. For the CDR3, the DNA is TGTGCCAGCAGCTTGGAGGTCAGGGCCATCAACGAGCAGTACTTC.

V usage is TRBV28 and J usage is TRBJ1-1; D call uncertain. Germline values: CDR1 MDHEN, CDR2 SYDVKM. The CDR3 consists of 13 residues. The V gene lost 8 bases and the J gene lost 0 bases, with 10 bases spanning the gap. CDR3 amino acids: CASYSSMNTEAFF. The CDR3 DNA reads as TGTGCCAGCTACAGCAGTATGAACACTGAAGCTTTCTTT.

This chain joins TRBV27 and TRBJ2-7; 9 positions match TRBD2. The CDR3 runs 17 residues. J was trimmed by 0 bases and V by 4 bases; bases with no gene match: 10. Germline CDR1 reads MNHEY; CDR2 reads SMNVEV (reference sequence). In DNA, the CDR3 is TGTGCCAGCAGTTCGTACTTTAGCGGGAGAGACTCCTACGAGCAGTACTTC. Translating gives CASSSYFSGRDSYEQYF.

This clone has a handful of counts. V usage is TRBV30 and J usage is TRBJ1-1; D may be TRBD1 (5 bases). Germline V gene data show CDR1 as GTSNPN and CDR2 as SVGIG (reference sequence). V was clipped by 0 bases and J by 4 bases, with 18 bases between them. The CDR3 consists of 16 residues. This CDR3 is CAWSVVGAGEGTEAFF. The CDR3 nucleotides are TGTGCCTGGAGTGTAGTAGGGGCCGGGGAGGGCACTGAAGCTTTCTTT.